The T cell receptor (beta chain) described here comes from a study of blood T cell repertoires in COVID-19. This CDR3 has 13 residues. Germline V gene sequence: CDR1 SGHNT, CDR2 YENEEA. V lost 5 bases to trimming and J lost 10 bases, with 14 bases between them. Sequencing was performed with immunoSEQ multiplex PCR; in TCRdb, only in-frame clones are kept and a portion is missing. Of 380,000 or so clones in the sample, roughly 90% were seen once. The source material was peripheral blood. The receptor was derived from a woman aged 55-70 years with COVID-19, enrolled during active disease. This chain joins TRBV11-3 and TRBJ1-4; tentative D call: TRBD1 (6 bases). For the CDR3, the DNA is TGTGCCAGCAGCCCAGGGGAGAGGAGAAAACTGTTTTTT. This translates into CASSPGERRKLFF.